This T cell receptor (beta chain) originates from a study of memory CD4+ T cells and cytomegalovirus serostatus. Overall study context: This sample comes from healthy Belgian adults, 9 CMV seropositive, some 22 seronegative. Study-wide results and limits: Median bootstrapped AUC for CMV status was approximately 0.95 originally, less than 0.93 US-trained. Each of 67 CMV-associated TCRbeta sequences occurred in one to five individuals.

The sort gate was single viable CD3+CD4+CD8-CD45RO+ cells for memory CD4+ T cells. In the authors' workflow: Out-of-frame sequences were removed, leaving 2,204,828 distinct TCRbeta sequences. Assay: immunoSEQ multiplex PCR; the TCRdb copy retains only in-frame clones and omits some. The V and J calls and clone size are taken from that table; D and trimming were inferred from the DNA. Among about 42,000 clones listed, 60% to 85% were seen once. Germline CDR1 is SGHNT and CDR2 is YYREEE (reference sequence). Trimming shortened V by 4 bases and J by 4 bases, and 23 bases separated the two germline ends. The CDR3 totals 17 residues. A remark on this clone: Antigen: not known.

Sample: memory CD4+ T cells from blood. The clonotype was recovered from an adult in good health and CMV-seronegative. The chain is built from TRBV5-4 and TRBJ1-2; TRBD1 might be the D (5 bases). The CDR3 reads CASSGQQRGPLGYGYTF. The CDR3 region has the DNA TGTGCCAGCAGCGGCCAGCAAAGGGGACCCCTGGGCTATGGCTACACCTTC.